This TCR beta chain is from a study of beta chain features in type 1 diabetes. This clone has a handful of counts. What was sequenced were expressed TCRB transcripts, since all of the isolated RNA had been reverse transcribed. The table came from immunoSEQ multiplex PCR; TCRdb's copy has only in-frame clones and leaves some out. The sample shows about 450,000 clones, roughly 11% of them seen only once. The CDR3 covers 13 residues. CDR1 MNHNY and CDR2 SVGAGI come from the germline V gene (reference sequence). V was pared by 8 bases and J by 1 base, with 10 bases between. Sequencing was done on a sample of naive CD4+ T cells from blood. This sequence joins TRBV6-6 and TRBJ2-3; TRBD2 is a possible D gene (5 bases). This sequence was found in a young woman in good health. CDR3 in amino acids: CASGPRGTDTQYF. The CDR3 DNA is TGTGCCAGCGGTCCGAGGGGCACAGATACGCAGTATTTT.